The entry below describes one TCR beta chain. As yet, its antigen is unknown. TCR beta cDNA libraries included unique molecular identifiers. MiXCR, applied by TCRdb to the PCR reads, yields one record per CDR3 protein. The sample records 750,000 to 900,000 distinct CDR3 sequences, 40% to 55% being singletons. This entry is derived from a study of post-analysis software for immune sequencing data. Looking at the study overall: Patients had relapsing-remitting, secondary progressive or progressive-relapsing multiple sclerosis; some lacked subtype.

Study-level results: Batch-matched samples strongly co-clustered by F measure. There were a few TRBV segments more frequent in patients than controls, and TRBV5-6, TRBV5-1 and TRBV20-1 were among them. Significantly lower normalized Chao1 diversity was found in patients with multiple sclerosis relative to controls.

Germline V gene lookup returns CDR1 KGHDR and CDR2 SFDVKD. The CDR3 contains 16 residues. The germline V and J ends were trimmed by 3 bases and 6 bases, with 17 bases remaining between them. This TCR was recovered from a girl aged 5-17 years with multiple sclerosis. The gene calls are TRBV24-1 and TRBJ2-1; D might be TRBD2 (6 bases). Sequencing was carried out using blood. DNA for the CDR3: TGTGCCACCAGTGATCCCCTGGGACTCTCCCCCAATGAGCAGTTCTTC. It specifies CATSDPLGLSPNEQFF.